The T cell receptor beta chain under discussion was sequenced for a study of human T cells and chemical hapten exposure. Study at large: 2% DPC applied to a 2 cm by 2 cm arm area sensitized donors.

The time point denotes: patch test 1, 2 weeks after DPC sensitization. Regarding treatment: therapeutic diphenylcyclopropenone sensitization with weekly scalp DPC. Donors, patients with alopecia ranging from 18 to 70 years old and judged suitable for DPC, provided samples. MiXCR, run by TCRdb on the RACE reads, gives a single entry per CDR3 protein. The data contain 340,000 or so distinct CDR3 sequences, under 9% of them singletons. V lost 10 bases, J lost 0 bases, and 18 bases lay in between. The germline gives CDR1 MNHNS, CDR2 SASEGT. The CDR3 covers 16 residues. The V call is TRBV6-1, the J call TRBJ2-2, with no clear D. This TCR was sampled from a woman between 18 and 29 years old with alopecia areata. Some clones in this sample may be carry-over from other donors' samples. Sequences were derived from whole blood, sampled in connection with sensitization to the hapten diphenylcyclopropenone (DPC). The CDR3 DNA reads TGTGCCACGTCTCTCGACACCGTACCGAACACCGGGGAGCTGTTTTTT. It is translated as CATSLDTVPNTGELFF.